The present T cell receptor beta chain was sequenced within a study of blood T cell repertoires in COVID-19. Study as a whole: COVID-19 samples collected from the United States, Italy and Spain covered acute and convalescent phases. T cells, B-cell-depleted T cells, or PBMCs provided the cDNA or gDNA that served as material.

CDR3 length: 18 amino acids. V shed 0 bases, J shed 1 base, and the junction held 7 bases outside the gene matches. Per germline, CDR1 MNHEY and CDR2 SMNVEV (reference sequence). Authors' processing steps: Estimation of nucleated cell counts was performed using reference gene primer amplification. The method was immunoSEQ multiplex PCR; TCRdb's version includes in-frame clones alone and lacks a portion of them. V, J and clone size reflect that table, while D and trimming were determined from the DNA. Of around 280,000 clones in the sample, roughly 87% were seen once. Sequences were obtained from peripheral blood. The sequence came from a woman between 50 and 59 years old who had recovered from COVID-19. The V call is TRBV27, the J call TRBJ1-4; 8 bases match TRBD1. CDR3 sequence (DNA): TGTGCCAGCAGTTTATCGTACCAGGGGGCAGGAACTAATGAAAAACTGTTTTTT. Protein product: CASSLSYQGAGTNEKLFF.